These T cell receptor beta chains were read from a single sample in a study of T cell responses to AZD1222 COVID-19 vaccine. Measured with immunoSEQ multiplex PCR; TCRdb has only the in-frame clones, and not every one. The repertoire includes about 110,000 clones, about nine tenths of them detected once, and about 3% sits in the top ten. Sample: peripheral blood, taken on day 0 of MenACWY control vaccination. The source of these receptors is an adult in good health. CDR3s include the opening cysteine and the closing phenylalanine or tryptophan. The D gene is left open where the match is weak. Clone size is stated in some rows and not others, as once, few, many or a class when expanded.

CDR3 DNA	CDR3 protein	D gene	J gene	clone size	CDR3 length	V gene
TGTGCCAGCAGCTTATGGCTAGCGGGGGGGACCGGGGAGCTGTTTTTT	CASSLWLAGGTGELFF	TRBD2	TRBJ2-2	NA	16	TRBV5-5
TGTGCCAGCAGTGAAGCAGGGGAGAGGAGCTCCTACGAGCAGTACTTC	CASSEAGERSSYEQYF	NA	TRBJ2-7	once	16	TRBV2
TGTGCCAGCAGTCCTCGAGGAACCCACTATGGCTACACCTTC	CASSPRGTHYGYTF	NA	TRBJ1-2	NA	14	TRBV27
TGCGCCAGCAGCTTGGCCGGCGGGGGGGCCTACAATGAGCAGTTCTTC	CASSLAGGGAYNEQFF	TRBD2	TRBJ2-1	NA	16	TRBV5-1
TGCGCCAGCAGCCAAGATCTTGGAGTCTTCGGGGAGCTGTTTTTT	CASSQDLGVFGELFF	NA	TRBJ2-2	NA	15	TRBV4-1
TGTGCCAGCAGCGCCCGAGGTCAGGGCTTATTAACAGATACGCAGTATTTT	CASSARGQGLLTDTQYF	NA	TRBJ2-3	NA	17	TRBV21-1
TGTGCCTGGAGTGCCAAAAGGGGGGTTAATTCACCCCTCCACTTT	CAWSAKRGVNSPLHF	NA	TRBJ1-6	NA	15	TRBV30
TGTGCCAGCAGTTTCAGCGGGGGGACCTACAATGAGCAGTTCTTC	CASSFSGGTYNEQFF	TRBD2	TRBJ2-1	NA	15	TRBV5-6
TGTGCCAGCAGCCCCGGACAGACAAATGAAAAACTGTTTTTT	CASSPGQTNEKLFF	NA	TRBJ1-4	NA	14	TRBV7-9
TGTGCCACCAGCAGAGAGGGGTGGGACGCTGGAAACACCATATATTTT	CATSREGWDAGNTIYF	NA	TRBJ1-3	once	16	TRBV15
TGCGCCAGCAGCTTGGCCAGCGGGATCGAGACCCAGTACTTC	CASSLASGIETQYF	TRBD2	TRBJ2-5	NA	14	TRBV5-1
TGTGCCAGCAGCCAAGTTGCCGCAACCGGGGAGCTGTTTTTT	CASSQVAATGELFF	NA	TRBJ2-2	NA	14	TRBV3-1/TRBV3-2
TGTGCCAGCAGCCAAGACTCGGGGGGGCAAGAGACCCAGTACTTC	CASSQDSGGQETQYF	TRBD2	TRBJ2-5	once	15	TRBV3-1/TRBV3-2
TGTGCCAGCAGCTCACATAGGGGACAGGGGTACGAGCAGTACTTC	CASSSHRGQGYEQYF	TRBD1	TRBJ2-7	NA	15	TRBV11-2